This T cell receptor beta chain was observed in a study of cytomegalovirus exposure and HLA in healthy donors. This CDR3 has 14 amino acids. Germline CDR1 MNHEY, CDR2 SVGAGI. The ends lost 6 bases at V and 4 bases at J; junction bases unmatched: 3. The repertoire was sequenced with immunoSEQ multiplex PCR; TCRdb's copy has only in-frame clones and lacks some. The sample lists 50,000 to 70,000 clones, roughly 95% occurring once. The receptor's source is a woman between 18 and 29 years old in good health and CMV-seropositive. The chain couples TRBV6-5 to TRBJ2-2; 9 nucleotides align to TRBD2. The sequencing input was PBMCs. This chain's CDR3 is CASRVAGVTGELFF. The CDR3 nucleotides read TGTGCCAGCAGGGTAGCGGGAGTCACCGGGGAGCTGTTTTTT.